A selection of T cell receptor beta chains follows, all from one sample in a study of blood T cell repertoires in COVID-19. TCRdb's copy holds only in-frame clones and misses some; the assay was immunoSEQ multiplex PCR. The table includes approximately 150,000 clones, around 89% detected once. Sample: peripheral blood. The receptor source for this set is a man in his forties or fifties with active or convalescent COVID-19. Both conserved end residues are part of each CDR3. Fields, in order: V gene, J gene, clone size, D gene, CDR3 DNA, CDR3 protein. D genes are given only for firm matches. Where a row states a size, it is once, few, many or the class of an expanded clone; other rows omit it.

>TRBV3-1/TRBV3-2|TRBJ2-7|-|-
TGTGCCAGCAGCCCCAGGAACCTCGTCGAGCAGTACTTC
CASSPRNLVEQYF
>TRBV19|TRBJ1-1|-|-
TGTGCCAGTATTCGCTCTGACAAGAACCCTTCGAACACTGAAGCTTTCTTT
CASIRSDKNPSNTEAFF
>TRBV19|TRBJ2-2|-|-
TGTGCCAGTAGTATAGCGCGGAACACCGGGGAGCTGTTTTTT
CASSIARNTGELFF
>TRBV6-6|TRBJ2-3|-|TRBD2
TGTGCCAGCAGACCCACCAGCGGGGGGGGCACAGATACGCAGTATTTT
CASRPTSGGGTDTQYF
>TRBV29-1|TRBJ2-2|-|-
TGCAGCGTTGAAGGCGGGGGCAGAACCGGGGAGCTGTTTTTT
CSVEGGGRTGELFF
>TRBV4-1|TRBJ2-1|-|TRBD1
TGCGCCAGCAGCCCCCGGACAGGGGGAAATGAGCAGTTCTTC
CASSPRTGGNEQFF
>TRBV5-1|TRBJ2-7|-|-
TGCGCCAGCAGCTTGCAGGGTTACGAGCAGTACTTC
CASSLQGYEQYF
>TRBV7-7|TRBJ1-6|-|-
TGTGCCAGCAGTCTGACGGGGAATAATTCACCCCTCCACTTT
CASSLTGNNSPLHF
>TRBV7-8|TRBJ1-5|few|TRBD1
TGTGCCAGCAGTAAGGACAGGGTAAGCAATCAGCCCCAGCATTTT
CASSKDRVSNQPQHF
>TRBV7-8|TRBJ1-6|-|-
TGTGCCAGCAGCTTAGGGGGGGAACATTCACCCCTCCACTTT
CASSLGGEHSPLHF
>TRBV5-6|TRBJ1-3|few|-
TGTGCCAGCAGCTTCGGGGAGCTGACTGGAAACACCATATATTTT
CASSFGELTGNTIYF
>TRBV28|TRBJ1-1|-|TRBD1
TGTGCCAGCACCCGACAGGGAAAAGCTTTCTTT
CASTRQGKAFF
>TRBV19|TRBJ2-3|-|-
TGTGCCAGTAGATGGACATGGGGGACTAGCACAGATACGCAGTATTTT
CASRWTWGTSTDTQYF
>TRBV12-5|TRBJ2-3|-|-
TGTGCTAGTGGCTTTATGGGGGCAGGAGTTTCTACTAGCACAGATACGCAGTATTTT
CASGFMGAGVSTSTDTQYF
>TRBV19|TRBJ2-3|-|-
TGTGCCAGTAGGATGACAGTCACAGATACGCAGTATTTT
CASRMTVTDTQYF
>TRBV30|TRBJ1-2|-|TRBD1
TGTGCCGTCTACCGGGACAGGGGCTATGGCTACACCTTC
CAVYRDRGYGYTF
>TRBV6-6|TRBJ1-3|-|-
TGTGCCAGCAGCAGGGGCGCTGGAAACACCATATATTTT
CASSRGAGNTIYF
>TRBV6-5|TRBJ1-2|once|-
TGTGCCAGCACCGGTCGGGTCGGGTGGGATGGCTACACCTTC
CASTGRVGWDGYTF
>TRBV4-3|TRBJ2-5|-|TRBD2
TGCGCCAGCAGCCCATATCGACTAGCTGGGCAAGAGACCCAGTACTTC
CASSPYRLAGQETQYF
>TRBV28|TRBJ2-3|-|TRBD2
TGTGCCAGCAGATTCGACCGCCGGGCTAGCGGGAGGGCCGGGGAGATAGATACGCAGTATTTT
CASRFDRRASGRAGEIDTQYF
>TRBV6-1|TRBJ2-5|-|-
TGTGCCAGCAGTGAAGTGGGTATAGGAGCATTCCAAGAGACCCAGTACTTC
CASSEVGIGAFQETQYF
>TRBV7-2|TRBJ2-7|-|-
TGTGCCAGCAGCTTAGGGCGAGGGCCCGAGCAGTACTTC
CASSLGRGPEQYF
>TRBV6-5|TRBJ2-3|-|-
TGTGCCAGCACCTCGAAGCAGAGGGTCACAGATACGCAGTATTTT
CASTSKQRVTDTQYF
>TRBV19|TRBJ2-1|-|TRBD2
TGTGCCAGTAGTTTTGGACTAGCGGGGGTTATTGGGAATGAGCAGTTCTTC
CASSFGLAGVIGNEQFF
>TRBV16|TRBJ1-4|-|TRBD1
TGTGCCAGCAGCCAATCGACCAGGGGGCTAGAAAAACTGTTTTTT
CASSQSTRGLEKLFF
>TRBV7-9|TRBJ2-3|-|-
TGTGCCAGCAGCTTCAGGGAAGCGCGTGCAGATACGCAGTATTTT
CASSFREARADTQYF
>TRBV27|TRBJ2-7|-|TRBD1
TGTGCCAGCAGTCCATCACAGGGGGCGAAGGTAAACGAGCAGTACTTC
CASSPSQGAKVNEQYF
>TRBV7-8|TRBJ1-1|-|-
TGTGCCAGCAGTCGCGGGGACCGAAGGACTGAAGCTTTCTTT
CASSRGDRRTEAFF
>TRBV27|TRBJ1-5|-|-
TGTGCCAGCAGTTTATGGGGGCAAAATCAGCCCCAGCATTTT
CASSLWGQNQPQHF
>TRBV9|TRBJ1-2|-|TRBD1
TGTGCCAGCAGCGTAGCTCCGACAGGGTCCGGCTATGGCTACACCTTC
CASSVAPTGSGYGYTF
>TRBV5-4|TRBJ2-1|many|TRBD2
TGTGCCAGCAGCGGCGGGAGGGTATACAATGAGCAGTTCTTC
CASSGGRVYNEQFF
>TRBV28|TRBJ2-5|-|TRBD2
TGTGCCAGCAGTCGGGGGGTGGAGACCCAGTACTTC
CASSRGVETQYF
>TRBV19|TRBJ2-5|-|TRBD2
TGTGCCAGTAGTGCAAGCGGGAGCATCGTAGAGACCCAGTACTTC
CASSASGSIVETQYF